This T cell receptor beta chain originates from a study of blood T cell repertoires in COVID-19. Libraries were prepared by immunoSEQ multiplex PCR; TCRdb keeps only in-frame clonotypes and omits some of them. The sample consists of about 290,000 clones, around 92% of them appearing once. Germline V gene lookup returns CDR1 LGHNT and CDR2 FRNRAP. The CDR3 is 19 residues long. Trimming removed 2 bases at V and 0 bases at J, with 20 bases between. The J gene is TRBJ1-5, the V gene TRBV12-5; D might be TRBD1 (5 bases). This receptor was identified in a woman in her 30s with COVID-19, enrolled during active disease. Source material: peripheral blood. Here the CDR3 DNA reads TGTGCTAGTGGTTTGATTTTGGGGGGGGGAATATATAGCAATCAGCCCCAGCATTTT. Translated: CASGLILGGGIYSNQPQHF.